The clone carrying this T cell receptor (beta chain) was detected once. Its antigen is unknown. The CDR3 covers 14 residues. CDR1 is SGHRS and CDR2 is YFSETQ in the germline V gene. V was shortened by 0 bases and J by 5 bases, with 10 bases between the two germline ends. Some clones are missing from TCRdb's copy, which holds only in-frame ones; the method was immunoSEQ multiplex PCR. This table holds roughly 120,000 clones, roughly 84% found once. This entry is derived from a study of T cell responses to AZD1222 COVID-19 vaccine. Broader study findings: Unmutated variant regions reportedly attract nearly half of all spike-specific TCRs.

Sequencing used peripheral blood, obtained on day 0 of AZD1222 vaccination. The V call is TRBV5-1, the J call TRBJ2-3, with a weak D call TRBD2 (6 bases). This TCR was sampled from an adult in good health. The CDR3 sequence is CASSLVSGRDTQYF. In DNA, the CDR3 is TGCGCCAGCAGCTTGGTTAGCGGAAGAGATACGCAGTATTTT.